The clone carrying this T cell receptor (beta chain) was seen more than once but under ten times. What it recognizes is unknown. The data derive from a study of T cell responses to AZD1222 COVID-19 vaccine. Study outcomes and limitations: The repertoires were collected only after the peak T cell response.

Trimming pared 3 bases from V and 4 bases from J, leaving 19 bases between. The CDR3 is 16 residues long. CDR1 is SGHDT and CDR2 is YYEEEE in the germline V gene. Profiling relied on immunoSEQ multiplex PCR, and the TCRdb table lists in-frame clones only, not all of them. The sample carries approximately 100,000 clones, roughly 91% recorded once. The receptor was derived from an adult in good health. V usage is TRBV5-6 and J usage is TRBJ1-2; possible D gene TRBD1, 5 bases. Here the sequenced sample was peripheral blood, taken on day 0 of MenACWY control vaccination. The CDR3 nucleotides read TGTGCCAGCAGCTCGGGTCTACCGGGACTCTCCTATGGCTACACCTTC. Amino acid sequence: CASSSGLPGLSYGYTF.